The present T cell receptor (beta chain) was sequenced within a study of cytomegalovirus exposure and HLA in healthy donors. Amplification used 60 Vbeta primers and 13 Jbeta primers. TCRdb's copy holds only in-frame clones and misses some; the assay was immunoSEQ multiplex PCR. This table holds around 150,000 clones, around 79% found once. In germline, CDR1 is MGHRA, CDR2 YSYEKL. The V end was cut by 8 bases, the J end by 0 bases, with 17 bases between. The CDR3 spans 17 residues. The chain joins TRBV4-1 to TRBJ2-6; D perhaps matches TRBD2 (6 bases). Specimen: PBMCs. This clonotype was obtained from a man aged 25-45 years in good health and CMV-seropositive. CDR3 residues: CASGGAPHNSGANVLTF. CDR3 bases: TGCGCCAGCGGAGGGGCCCCGCATAACTCTGGGGCCAACGTCCTGACTTTC.